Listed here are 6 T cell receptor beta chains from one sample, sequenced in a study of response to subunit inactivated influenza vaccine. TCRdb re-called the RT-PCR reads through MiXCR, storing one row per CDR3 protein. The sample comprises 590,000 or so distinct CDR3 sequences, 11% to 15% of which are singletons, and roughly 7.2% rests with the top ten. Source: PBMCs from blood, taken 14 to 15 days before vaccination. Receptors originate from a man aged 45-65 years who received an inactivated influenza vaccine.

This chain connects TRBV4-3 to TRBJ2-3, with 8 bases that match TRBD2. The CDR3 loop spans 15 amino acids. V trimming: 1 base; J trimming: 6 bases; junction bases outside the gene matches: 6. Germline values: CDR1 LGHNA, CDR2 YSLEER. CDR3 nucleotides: TGCGCCAGCAGCCAAGTCGGGGGGGCCAGTGATACGCAGTATTTT. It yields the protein CASSQVGGASDTQYF.

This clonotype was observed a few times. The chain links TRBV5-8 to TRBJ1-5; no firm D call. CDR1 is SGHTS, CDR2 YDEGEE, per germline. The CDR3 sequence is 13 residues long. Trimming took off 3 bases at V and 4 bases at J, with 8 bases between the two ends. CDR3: CASSWELNQPQHF. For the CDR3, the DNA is TGTGCCAGCAGCTGGGAGTTGAATCAGCCCCAGCATTTT.

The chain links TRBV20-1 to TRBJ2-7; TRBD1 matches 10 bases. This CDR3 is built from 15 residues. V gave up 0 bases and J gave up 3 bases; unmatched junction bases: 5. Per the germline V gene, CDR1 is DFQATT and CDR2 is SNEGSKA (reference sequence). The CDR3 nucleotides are TGCAGTGCTAGAGATGACAGGGGGCAAGTCTACGAGCAGTACTTC. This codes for CSARDDRGQVYEQYF.

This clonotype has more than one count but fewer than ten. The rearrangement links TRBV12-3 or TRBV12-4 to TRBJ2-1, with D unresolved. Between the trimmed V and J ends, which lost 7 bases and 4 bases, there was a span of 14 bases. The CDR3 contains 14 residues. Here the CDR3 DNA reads TGTGCCAGCACCTCACCCGGACCGTACAATGAGCAGTTCTTC. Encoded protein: CASTSPGPYNEQFF.

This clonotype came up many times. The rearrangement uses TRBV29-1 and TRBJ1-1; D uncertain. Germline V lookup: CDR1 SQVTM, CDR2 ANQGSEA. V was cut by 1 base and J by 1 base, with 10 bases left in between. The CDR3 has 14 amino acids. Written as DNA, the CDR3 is TGCAGCGTTGAAGTGCCAGCTAGGAACACTGAAGCTTTCTTT. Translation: CSVEVPARNTEAFF.

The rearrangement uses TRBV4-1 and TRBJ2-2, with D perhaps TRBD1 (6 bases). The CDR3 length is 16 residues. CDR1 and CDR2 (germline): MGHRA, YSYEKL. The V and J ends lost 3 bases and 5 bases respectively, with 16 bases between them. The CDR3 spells CASSQAAWGPTGELFF. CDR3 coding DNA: TGCGCCAGCAGCCAGGCGGCATGGGGGCCAACCGGGGAGCTGTTTTTT.